Below, 17 T cell receptor beta chains from the same sample are listed, as sequenced in a study of CD8+ T cells in alopecia areata. Reverse transcription of extracted RNA yielded cDNA, which provided the sequencing template. TCRdb's copy holds only in-frame clones and misses some; the assay was immunoSEQ multiplex PCR. This sample includes 270,000 or so clones with no singletons; its ten biggest clones take up about 1.1%. A sort of pooled cutaneous lymph node cells used CD4, CD8alpha, NKG2D, NKG2ACE and other stains. The sample taken for sequencing was CD4+ T cells sorted from a lymph node. The receptors were gathered from a C3H/HeJ mouse with alopecia areata. These mice share the MHC haplotype H2-k.

About this clone: Genes and germline come from the mouse. The sequenced fragment ends 3 residues before the CDR3 boundary, so the rest is inferred from the germline J gene. The gene calls are TRBV13-3 and TRBJ1-6, with TRBD1 matching over 10 bases. TRBJ1-6 is given ORF status, its function remaining uncertain. V lost 5 bases to trimming and J lost 0 bases; unmatched junction nucleotides: 5. CDR3 length: 17 amino acids. The germline V gene encodes CDR1 NNHDY and CDR2 SYVADS. This CDR3 reads CASRAGTGASYNSPLYF. Partial CDR3 DNA: TGTGCCAGCAGAGCCGGGACAGGGGCTTCCTATAATTCGCCC.

This clone was observed a few times. Gene names are mouse gene names. The CDR3 sequence is CASSQGLGSNTGQLYF. CDR3 DNA, as far as it was read: TGTGCCAGCAGCCAAGGGCTGGGGTCAAACACCGGG. The genes are TRBV5 and TRBJ2-2; possible D gene TRBD2, 6 bases. The read ends 4 residues before the CDR3 terminus; that terminus is restored from the germline J gene. Germline V gives CDR1 LGHNA, CDR2 YNLKQL (reference sequence). V was trimmed by 1 base and J by 0 bases, leaving 9 bases between them. The CDR3 length is 16 residues.

For this clone: Genes here carry mouse names. The read ends 4 residues before the CDR3 terminus; that terminus is restored from the germline J gene. The chain uses TRBV17 and TRBJ2-1; a weak D match, TRBD1 (5 bases). Germline V gene sequence: CDR1 MNHDT, CDR2 YYDKIL. Trimming took off 6 bases at V and 0 bases at J, with 12 bases between the two ends. This CDR3 is 15 amino acids long. The sequenced part of the CDR3 DNA is TGTGCTAGCAGGAGGAAGGGGTATAACTATGCT. Encoded protein: CASRRKGYNYA. The entire CDR3 is CASRRKGYNYAEQFF.

Note on this clone: Each gene name is a mouse one. The read falls 4 residues short of the CDR3 end, and the missing part is taken from the germline J gene. The sample holds other DNA sequences that translate to the same CDR3. The V and J genes are TRBV5 and TRBJ2-7, with 11 bases lining up with TRBD2. V shed 4 bases and J 1 base; nucleotides not matched to a gene: 3. CDR3 length: 15 amino acids. CDR1 and CDR2 (germline): LGHNA, YNLKQL (reference sequence). The sequenced part of the CDR3 DNA is TGTGCCAGCAGCCCCCGACTGGGGGGGTCCTAT. Translating gives CASSPRLGGSY. The CDR3 in full is CASSPRLGGSYEQYF.

As regards this clone: Gene names and germline refer to mouse. With the read ending 4 residues before the CDR3 end, the germline J gene is used to fill in that end. The V gene is TRBV12-1, the J gene TRBJ2-3, with TRBD1 matching 9 bases. The ends lost 5 bases at V and 1 base at J; junction bases unmatched: 6. From germline, CDR1 is SGHSN and CDR2 HYEKVE. The CDR3 totals 15 residues. Partial CDR3 DNA: TGTGCCAGCTTCCTAACAGGGGGCGGTGCAGAA. Translating it yields CASFLTGGGAE. The whole CDR3 reads CASFLTGGGAETLYF.

For this clone: Genes here carry mouse names. The read falls 3 residues short of the CDR3 end, and the missing part is taken from the germline J gene. Within the sample, other DNA sequences also encode this same CDR3. V and J are TRBV13-1 and TRBJ1-6; D is ambiguous. TRBJ1-6 is sorted into the ORF group, with uncertain function. The length of the CDR3 is 14 residues. Germline CDR1 is NSHNY and CDR2 is SYGAGN. V was pared by 0 bases and J by 5 bases, with 6 bases between. CDR3 sequence reads: CASSDVTDNSPLYF. The DNA read from the CDR3 is TGTGCCAGCAGTGATGTAACAGATAATTCGCCC.

In this sample, this clone turned up a few times. Any gene name here is a mouse gene name. Coverage ceases 4 residues before the CDR3 finishes, and the germline J gene fills in the end. The chain has TRBV13-1 and TRBJ1-1, with 7 bases lining up with TRBD1. The CDR3 length is 12 residues. In germline, CDR1 is NSHNY, CDR2 SYGAGN. Incomplete CDR3 DNA: TGTGCCAGCAGTCGGGACAGCCAA. Residues: CASSRDSQ. The complete CDR3 protein is CASSRDSQEVFF.

As for this clone: These gene names are mouse names. The observed sequence ends 3 residues before the CDR3 terminus, with the missing tail filled in from the germline J gene. The V call is TRBV31, the J call TRBJ1-6, with a weak D call TRBD1 (5 bases). TRBJ1-6 carries the ORF label, with uncertain function. The germline V and J ends were trimmed by 0 bases and 7 bases, with 16 bases remaining between them. The CDR3 is made up of 16 amino acids. Germline CDR1 reads GKSSPN; CDR2 reads SITVG. Incomplete CDR3 DNA: TGTGCCTGGAGTCTGATGGGGGGAGGATGGAATTCGCCC. Its translation is CAWSLMGGGWNSP. The entire CDR3 protein reads CAWSLMGGGWNSPLYF.

This clone has only a few counts. The gene names given are mouse names. Coverage ceases 4 residues before the CDR3 finishes, and the germline J gene fills in the end. The sample carries other DNA sequences with the same CDR3. The chain joins TRBV13-1 to TRBJ2-1, with TRBD2 matching over 7 bases. Germline loops: CDR1 NSHNY, CDR2 SYGAGN. After removal of 5 bases from V and 0 bases from J, the junction contained 2 bases not matched to a gene. The CDR3 loop spans 14 amino acids. CDR3 region: CASSSGGNYAEQFF. The CDR3 DNA, read in part, is TGTGCCAGCAGCTCTGGGGGTAACTATGCT.

In the case of this clone: Here the gene names and germline are mouse. Read sequence stops 4 residues before the CDR3 end, and the germline J gene provides the missing end. This sample includes further DNA sequences coding for the same CDR3. V and J are TRBV13-1 and TRBJ2-3, with D uncertain. This CDR3 is built from 14 residues. CDR1 and CDR2 (germline): NSHNY, SYGAGN. V dropped 0 bases and J dropped 0 bases, with 5 bases sitting between them. The CDR3: CASSDASSAETLYF. CDR3 DNA (partial): TGTGCCAGCAGTGATGCCAGTAGTGCAGAA.

This clone was picked up a small number of times. All gene names here are mouse names. The DNA ends 4 residues before the CDR3 does, and the rest of the CDR3 is filled in from the germline J gene. The chain couples TRBV5 to TRBJ2-5; 8 nucleotides match TRBD2. In germline, CDR1 is LGHNA, CDR2 YNLKQL (reference sequence). This CDR3 has 16 amino acids. Trimming removed 1 base from V and 0 bases from J; junction bases left unmatched: 3. CDR3 sequence reads: CASSQVGGVNQDTQYF. The sequenced part of the CDR3 DNA is TGTGCCAGCAGCCAAGTTGGGGGGGTTAACCAAGAC.

This clone was counted only a few times. The genes are named according to mouse. The missing CDR3 end, 4 residues past where the read stops, is filled in from the germline J gene. Other nucleotide sequences in the sample specify the same CDR3. The rearrangement joins TRBV13-3 to TRBJ2-7, with D perhaps TRBD1 (6 bases). There are 12 residues in the CDR3. Germline V gives CDR1 NNHDY, CDR2 SYVADS. Partial CDR3 DNA: TGTGCCAGCAGTGACAGGGGAGAT. Its protein is CASSDRGD. The full CDR3 sequence reads CASSDRGDEQYF.

Points on this clone: These gene names are mouse names. The CDR3 is cut off 4 residues early in the read; its end comes from the germline J gene. The rearrangement joins TRBV13-3 to TRBJ2-7; 10 positions match TRBD2. The CDR3 covers 16 residues. Germline V gives CDR1 NNHDY, CDR2 SYVADS. The CDR3 loop reads CASSDAPGLGEYEQYF. The sequenced CDR3 bases are TGTGCCAGCAGTGATGCACCCGGACTGGGGGAGTAT.

To note about this clone: Any gene name here is a mouse gene name. The CDR3 end falls 4 residues outside the read, so it is completed with the germline J gene. The rearrangement links TRBV17 to TRBJ2-7, with a possible D match to TRBD2 (6 bases). The CDR3 is 13 amino acids. CDR1 and CDR2 from the germline V gene are MNHDT and YYDKIL. V was trimmed by 6 bases and J by 0 bases, leaving 9 bases between them. Partial CDR3 DNA: TGTGCTAGCAGGAGACTGGACTCCTAT. This encodes CASRRLDSY. The whole CDR3 sequence reads CASRRLDSYEQYF. The whole variable domain, remainder taken from reference TRBV17 and TRBJ2-7, is DTTVKQNPRYKLARVGKPVNLICSQTMNHDTMYWYQKKPNQAPKLLLFYYDKILNREADTFEKFQSSRPNNSFCSLYIGSAGLEYSAMYLCASRRLDSYEQYFGPGTRLTVL.

This clone was detected a few times. The listed genes are named as in mouse. The CDR3 is cut off 4 residues early in the read; its end comes from the germline J gene. The chain uses TRBV13-3 and TRBJ2-3, with 9 bases matching TRBD1. This CDR3 has 13 amino acids. V was pared by 6 bases and J by 3 bases, with 2 bases of the junction left unmatched. The germline gives CDR1 NNHDY, CDR2 SYVADS. The CDR3 region is CASNRGRAETLYF. The DNA read from the CDR3 is TGTGCCAGCAACAGGGGGCGAGCAGAA.

This clone was observed many times. Mouse gene names and germline throughout. The read terminates 4 residues before the CDR3 end, so the remaining end is supplied by the germline J gene. The chain carries TRBV19 and TRBJ2-2, with D possibly TRBD1 on 6 matching bases. The CDR3 is 17 amino acids. With 0 bases removed from V and 0 bases from J, the gap between germline ends came to 12 bases. Germline V gene sequence: CDR1 FNHDT, CDR2 SITEND (reference sequence). Partial CDR3 DNA: TGTGCCAGCAGTATAGCCCTCAGGGGCGCAAACACCGGG. Translation gives CASSIALRGANTG. The whole CDR3 protein is CASSIALRGANTGQLYF.

About this clone: Gene names are the mouse ones. The CDR3 goes on 4 residues after the read ends, and that part is filled in from the germline J gene. The chain recombines TRBV13-1 with TRBJ2-7, with D tentatively TRBD2 (7 bases). The CDR3 is 16 amino acids. Trimming took 0 bases from V and 0 from J, leaving 13 bases between them. CDR1 is NSHNY, CDR2 SYGAGN, per germline. The DNA read from the CDR3 is TGTGCCAGCAGTGATGCAAGAAGGGGGGGCTCCTAT. It yields the protein CASSDARRGGSY. In full, the CDR3 reads CASSDARRGGSYEQYF.